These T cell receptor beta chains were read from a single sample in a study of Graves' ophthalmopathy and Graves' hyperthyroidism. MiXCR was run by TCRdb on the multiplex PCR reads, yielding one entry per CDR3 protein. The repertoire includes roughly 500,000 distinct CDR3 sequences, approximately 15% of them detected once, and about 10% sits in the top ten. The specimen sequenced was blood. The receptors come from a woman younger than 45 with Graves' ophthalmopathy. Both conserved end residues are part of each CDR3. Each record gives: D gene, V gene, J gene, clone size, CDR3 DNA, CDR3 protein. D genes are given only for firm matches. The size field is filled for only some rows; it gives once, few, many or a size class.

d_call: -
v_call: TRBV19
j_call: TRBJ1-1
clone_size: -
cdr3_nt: TGTGCCAGTAGTATAGATGGGCTGGTAGGGGAGAACACTGAAGCTTTCTTT
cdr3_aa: CASSIDGLVGENTEAFF

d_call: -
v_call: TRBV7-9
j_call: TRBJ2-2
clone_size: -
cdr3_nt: TGTGCCAGCAGCCATAACGGGGAGCTGTTTTTT
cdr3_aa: CASSHNGELFF

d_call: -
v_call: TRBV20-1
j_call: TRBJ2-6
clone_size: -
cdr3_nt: TGCAGTGCTAGAGCGGGATCCGGGGCCAACGTCCTGACTTTC
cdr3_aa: CSARAGSGANVLTF

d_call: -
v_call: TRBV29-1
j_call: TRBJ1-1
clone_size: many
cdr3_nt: TGCAGCGTTTTCGGGGGGCGAGGAGGTGAAGCTTTCTTT
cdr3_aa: CSVFGGRGGEAFF

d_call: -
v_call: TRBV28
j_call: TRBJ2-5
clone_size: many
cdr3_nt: TGTGCCAGCAGTTGGACAGTCTTGCAAGAGACCCAGTACTTC
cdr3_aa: CASSWTVLQETQYF

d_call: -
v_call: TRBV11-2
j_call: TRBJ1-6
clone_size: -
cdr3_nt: TGTGCCAGCAGCCGGGGCCGGGGTCACGCCCGCTCCTATAATTCACCCCTCCACTTT
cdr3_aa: CASSRGRGHARSYNSPLHF

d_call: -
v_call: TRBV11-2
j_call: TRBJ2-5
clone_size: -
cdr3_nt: TGTGCCAGCAGCTTAAGCCAGGGGCTCCTTATGGAGACCCAGTACTTC
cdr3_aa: CASSLSQGLLMETQYF

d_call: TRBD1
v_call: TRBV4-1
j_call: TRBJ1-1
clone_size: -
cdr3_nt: TGCGCCAGCAGCCAGGCCCGGACAGGAAAGAACACTGAAGCTTTCTTT
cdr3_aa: CASSQARTGKNTEAFF

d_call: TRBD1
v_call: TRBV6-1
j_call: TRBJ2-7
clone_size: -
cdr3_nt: TGTGCCAGCATCGACAGGGGGTACGAGCAGTACTTC
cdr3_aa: CASIDRGYEQYF

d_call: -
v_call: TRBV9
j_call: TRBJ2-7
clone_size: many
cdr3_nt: TGTGCCAGCAGCAGGGAACTAGGAGTCTACGAGCAGTACTTC
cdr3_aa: CASSRELGVYEQYF

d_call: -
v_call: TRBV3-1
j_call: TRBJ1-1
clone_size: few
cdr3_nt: TGTGCCAGCAGCAGAGGGGGTGAGGTCGATAAGGGTGAAGCTTTCTTT
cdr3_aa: CASSRGGEVDKGEAFF

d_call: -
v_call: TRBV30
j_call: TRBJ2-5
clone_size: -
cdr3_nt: TGTGCCTGGAGTAGGGGTGCTGGGGAGACCCAGTACTTC
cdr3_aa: CAWSRGAGETQYF

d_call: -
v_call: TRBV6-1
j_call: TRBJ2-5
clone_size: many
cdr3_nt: TGTGCCAGCAGAGATACACGAGAGACCCAGTACTTC
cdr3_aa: CASRDTRETQYF

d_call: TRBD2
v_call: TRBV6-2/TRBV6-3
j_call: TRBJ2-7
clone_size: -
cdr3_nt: TGTGCCAGCAGCCACCGGAGTAATGCGGGAGGGCCATCCTACGAGCAGTACTTC
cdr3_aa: CASSHRSNAGGPSYEQYF

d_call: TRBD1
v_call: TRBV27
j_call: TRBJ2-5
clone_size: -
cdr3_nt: TGTGCCAGCAGTTGGGGACAGGGGGTTCGGGAGACCCAGTACTTC
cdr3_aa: CASSWGQGVRETQYF

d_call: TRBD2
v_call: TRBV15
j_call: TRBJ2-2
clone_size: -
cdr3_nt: TGTGCCACCAGCAGAGATCCCGGGAGGGACGGGGAGCTGTTTTTT
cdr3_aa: CATSRDPGRDGELFF

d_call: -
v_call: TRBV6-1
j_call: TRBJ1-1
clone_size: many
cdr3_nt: TGTGCCAGCAGTGAAGAGGGGACACACACTGAAGCTTTCTTT
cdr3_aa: CASSEEGTHTEAFF

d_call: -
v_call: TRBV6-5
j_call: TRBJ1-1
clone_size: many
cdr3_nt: TGTGCCAGCAGTTCCCTCCTTAGGATTGGGGGAGCTTTCTTT
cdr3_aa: CASSSLLRIGGAFF

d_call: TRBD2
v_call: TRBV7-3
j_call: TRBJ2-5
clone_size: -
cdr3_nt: TGTGCCAGCAGCCCCACGGGGGGCGGGGGGGCCCAAGAGACCCAGTACTTC
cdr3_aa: CASSPTGGGGAQETQYF

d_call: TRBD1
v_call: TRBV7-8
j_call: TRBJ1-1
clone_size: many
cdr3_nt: TGTGCCAGCAGCATTAGGACAGGGTCGAACACTGAAGCTTTCTTT
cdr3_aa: CASSIRTGSNTEAFF

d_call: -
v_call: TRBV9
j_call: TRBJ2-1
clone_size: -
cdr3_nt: TGTGCCAGCAGCTTGGGGGGGGCGTCTCAACGGGAGCAGTTCTTC
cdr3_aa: CASSLGGASQREQFF

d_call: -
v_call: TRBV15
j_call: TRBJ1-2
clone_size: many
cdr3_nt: TGTGCCACCAGTGCCGCAGCTAACTATGGCTACACCTTC
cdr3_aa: CATSAAANYGYTF

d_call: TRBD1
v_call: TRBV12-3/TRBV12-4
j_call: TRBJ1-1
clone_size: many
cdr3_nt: TGTGCCAGCAGTTTAGAAGCCGGGACAGGGGGCGAAGCTTTCTTT
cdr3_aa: CASSLEAGTGGEAFF